The clone carrying this TCR beta chain was recorded many times. A read error may explain this, as a much larger clone is one base away. After removal of 3 bases from V and 2 bases from J, the junction contained 5 bases not matched to a gene. From germline, CDR1 is SGHRS and CDR2 YFSETQ. The CDR3 covers 14 residues. These data belong to a study of blood T cells in healthy people across ages. Combining a sample-barcoded 5' primer with a J-beta primer mix, a second PCR ran for roughly 7 to 12 cycles. TCRdb fed the 5' RACE reads into MiXCR, producing one record per CDR3 protein. The sample lists around 1,700,000 distinct CDR3 sequences, roughly 27% occurring once.

The rearrangement links TRBV5-1 to TRBJ2-7, with 7 positions matching TRBD1. Sequenced input: blood. The receptor's source is a woman aged 30 to 39 in good health. The CDR3: CASSWAQGAYEQYF. The CDR3 DNA reads as TGCGCCAGCAGCTGGGCGCAGGGGGCCTACGAGCAGTACTTC.